This T cell receptor beta chain was identified during a study of blood T cell repertoires in COVID-19. Study summary: Specimens from acute and convalescent COVID-19 originated in the United States, Italy and Spain.

Germline V lookup: CDR1 SGDLS, CDR2 YYNGEE. Trimming pared 4 bases from V and 0 bases from J, leaving 10 bases between. This CDR3 contains 15 residues. Under the authors' procedure: Reference gene primer amplification gave estimated nucleated cell counts. Some clones are missing from TCRdb's copy, which holds only in-frame ones; the method was immunoSEQ multiplex PCR. V and J calls and clone size are those listed in that table; D and trimming were worked out from the DNA. This table has about 380,000 clones, 89% appearing once. Sequenced: peripheral blood. The source of this sequence is a man aged 35 to 55 with acute or convalescent COVID-19. This sequence joins TRBV9 and TRBJ1-4; D unresolved. The CDR3 loop is CASSPEGTTNEKLFF. In DNA form, the CDR3 reads TGTGCCAGCAGCCCAGAGGGTACAACTAATGAAAAACTGTTTTTT.